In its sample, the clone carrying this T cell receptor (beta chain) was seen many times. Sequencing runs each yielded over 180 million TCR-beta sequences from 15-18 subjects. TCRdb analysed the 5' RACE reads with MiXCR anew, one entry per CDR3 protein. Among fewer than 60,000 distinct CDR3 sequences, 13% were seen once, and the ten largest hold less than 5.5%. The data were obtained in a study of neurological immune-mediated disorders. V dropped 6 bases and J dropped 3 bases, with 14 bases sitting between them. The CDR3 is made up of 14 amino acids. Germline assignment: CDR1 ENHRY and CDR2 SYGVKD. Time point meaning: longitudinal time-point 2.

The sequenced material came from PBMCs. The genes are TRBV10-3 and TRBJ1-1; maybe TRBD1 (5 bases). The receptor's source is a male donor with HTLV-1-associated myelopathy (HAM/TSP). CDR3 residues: CAIRTLGGDTEAFF. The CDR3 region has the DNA TGTGCCATCAGGACCCTGGGGGGGGACACTGAAGCTTTCTTT.